A selection of T cell receptor beta chains follows, all from one sample in a study of CD8 T cells in Susac syndrome. MiXCR, applied by TCRdb to the immunoSEQ multiplex PCR reads, yields one record per CDR3 protein. This table holds roughly 200,000 distinct CDR3 sequences, about 95% found once. Specimen: CD4+ T cells from PBMCs. These receptors were collected from a human donor in good health. Both conserved end residues are part of each CDR3. A D gene is named only where the DNA matches it firmly. Rows may omit the clone size; those that give it use once, few, many or a size class.

d_gene | j_gene | abundance | v_gene | CDR3nt | CDR3aa
- | TRBJ2-2 | - | TRBV30 | TGTGCCTGGAGTGTACTGGGCAGGTGGGGAACGAACACCGGGGAGCTGTTTTTT | CAWSVLGRWGTNTGELFF
- | TRBJ1-1 | - | TRBV11-1 | TGTGCCAGCAGCTTGACAGTGTCGAACACTGAAGCTTTCTTT | CASSLTVSNTEAFF
- | TRBJ1-2 | - | TRBV20-1 | TGCAGTGTCAGTCAGGGAACTTATGGCTACACCTTC | CSVSQGTYGYTF
- | TRBJ2-2 | - | TRBV7-9 | TGTGCCAGCAGCCTAGGGGGGCGACCTGGGGAGCTGTTTTTT | CASSLGGRPGELFF
- | TRBJ2-1 | once | TRBV3-1 | TGTGCCAGCAGCTTCGTGGGGGGTGATCAGTTCTTC | CASSFVGGDQFF
- | TRBJ2-1 | - | TRBV29-1 | TGCAGCGTCGAAGGAGGCCTAGGATTCAATGAGCAGTTCTTC | CSVEGGLGFNEQFF
- | TRBJ2-2 | - | TRBV28 | TGTGCCAGCAGGCCGGGACACCCCGGGGAGCTGTTTTTT | CASRPGHPGELFF
TRBD2 | TRBJ2-3 | - | TRBV3-1 | TGTGCCAGCAGCCAAGGGACTAGCGGGAGCATAACGCAGTATTTT | CASSQGTSGSITQYF
TRBD2 | TRBJ2-7 | few | TRBV24-1 | TGTGCCACCAGTGCCTGGACTAGCGGGAGGTATGAGCAGTACTTC | CATSAWTSGRYEQYF
TRBD1 | TRBJ2-5 | - | TRBV11-1 | TGTGCCAGCAGTTCGTCTGGGACAGAGCAAGAGACCCAGTACTTC | CASSSSGTEQETQYF
TRBD2 | TRBJ2-1 | - | TRBV20-1 | TGCAGTGTGAGCGGGAGGATCGATGAGCAGTTCTTC | CSVSGRIDEQFF
TRBD2 | TRBJ2-1 | once | TRBV28 | TGTGCCAGCAGTTTCCTAGCGGGAGCCGAGTTCTTC | CASSFLAGAEFF
- | TRBJ1-5 | - | TRBV7-7 | TGTGCCAGCAGCCAAGAAGAGGGCCAGCCCCAGCATTTT | CASSQEEGQPQHF
TRBD2 | TRBJ2-3 | - | TRBV29-1 | TGCAGCGGGGGGGGGACCACAGATACGCAGTATTTT | CSGGGTTDTQYF
TRBD2 | TRBJ2-1 | - | TRBV15 | TGTGCCACCAGCCGCGCTGCTAGCGGGGAAGAGCAGTTCTTC | CATSRAASGEEQFF
- | TRBJ2-7 | few | TRBV3-1 | TGTGCCAGCAGCCAAGATCGCCAGTCGTACGAGCAGTACTTC | CASSQDRQSYEQYF
- | TRBJ2-2 | few | TRBV27 | TGTGCCAGCCGTAAGGGGTCGAACACCGGGGAGCTGTTTTTT | CASRKGSNTGELFF
TRBD1 | TRBJ1-5 | - | TRBV20-1 | TGCAGTGCTAGACAACAGGGGAATCAGCCCCAGCATTTT | CSARQQGNQPQHF
TRBD1 | TRBJ1-2 | - | TRBV29-1 | TGCAGCGCTACGGACAGGGACTCGGAGGGCTACACCTTC | CSATDRDSEGYTF
- | TRBJ2-1 | once | TRBV28 | TGTGCCAGCAGATACTACAATGAGCAGTTCTTC | CASRYYNEQFF
- | TRBJ2-7 | - | TRBV7-2 | TGTGCCAGCAGCCAAGAGGGGAACTACGAGCAGTACTTC | CASSQEGNYEQYF
- | TRBJ1-1 | - | TRBV18 | TGTGCCAGCTCACAGGTGGAGACTGAAGCTTTCTTT | CASSQVETEAFF
- | TRBJ2-5 | once | TRBV7-2 | TGTGCCAGCAGCATCGCGGTGGGCCAGTACTTC | CASSIAVGQYF
- | TRBJ1-1 | - | TRBV28 | TGTGCCAGCAGCTTAAAGAAGACTGAAGCTTTCTTT | CASSLKKTEAFF
TRBD1 | TRBJ1-4 | - | TRBV18 | TGTGCCAGCTCACCGGGACAGGCTGAAAAACTGTTTTTT | CASSPGQAEKLFF
- | TRBJ2-4 | - | TRBV6-2/TRBV6-3 | TGTGCCAGCAGTTATGCCAGCGGGAAAAACATTCAGTACTTC | CASSYASGKNIQYF
- | TRBJ2-2 | once | TRBV7-3 | TGTGCCAGCAGCTTACAGGGATCCGGGGAGCTGTTTTTT | CASSLQGSGELFF
- | TRBJ1-5 | few | TRBV12-3/TRBV12-4 | TGTGCCAGCAGTTTAAATCAGCCCCAGCATTTT | CASSLNQPQHF
- | TRBJ2-3 | - | TRBV5-8 | TGTGCCAGCAGCCGGACGGCAGATACGCAGTATTTT | CASSRTADTQYF
- | TRBJ2-1 | - | TRBV5-1 | TGCGCCAGCTCGAGGGGTTCTAGGGATGAGCAGTTCTTC | CASSRGSRDEQFF
- | TRBJ2-1 | - | TRBV7-9 | TGTGCCAGCAGCTTAGACGTCTTCCTGGGAGAGCAGTTCTTC | CASSLDVFLGEQFF
- | TRBJ2-5 | once | TRBV20-1 | TGCAGTGCCCTGGCGCACCAAGAGACCCAGTACTTC | CSALAHQETQYF
- | TRBJ2-5 | - | TRBV6-2/TRBV6-3 | TGTGCCAGCAGGGGAGTTAAGGAAGAGACCCAGTACTTC | CASRGVKEETQYF
TRBD1 | TRBJ2-1 | - | TRBV2 | TGTGCCAGCAGCTCCGGGACAGGGGTACACAATGAGCAGTTCTTC | CASSSGTGVHNEQFF
- | TRBJ2-7 | - | TRBV18 | TGTGCCAGCTCACCGTCCGGGACGACCTCCTACGAGCAGTACTTC | CASSPSGTTSYEQYF
TRBD2 | TRBJ2-1 | - | TRBV7-7 | TGTGCCAGCAGCTTGCGGGAGGGCCTCAATGAGCAGTTCTTC | CASSLREGLNEQFF
- | TRBJ1-5 | - | TRBV29-1 | TGCAGCGCCGGGGACGGGGCGAGCAATCAGCCCCAGCATTTT | CSAGDGASNQPQHF
- | TRBJ1-2 | - | TRBV6-5 | TGTGCCAGCAGTTACAGGCAGATACCCTATGGCTACACCTTC | CASSYRQIPYGYTF
TRBD2 | TRBJ2-1 | - | TRBV12-3/TRBV12-4 | TGTGCCAGCAGTCGTGGGACTAGCGGGACCTACAATGAGCAGTTCTTC | CASSRGTSGTYNEQFF